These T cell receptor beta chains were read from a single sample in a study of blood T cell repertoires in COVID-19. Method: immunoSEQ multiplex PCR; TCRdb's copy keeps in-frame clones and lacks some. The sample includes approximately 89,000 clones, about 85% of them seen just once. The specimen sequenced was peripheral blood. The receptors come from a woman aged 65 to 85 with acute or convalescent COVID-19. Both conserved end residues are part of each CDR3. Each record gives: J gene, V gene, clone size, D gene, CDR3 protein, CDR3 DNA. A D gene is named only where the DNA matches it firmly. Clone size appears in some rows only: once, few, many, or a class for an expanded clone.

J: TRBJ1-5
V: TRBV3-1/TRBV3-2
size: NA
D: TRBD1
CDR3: CASSPGTGGSQPQHF
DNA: TGTGCCAGCAGCCCTGGGACAGGAGGAAGTCAGCCCCAGCATTTT

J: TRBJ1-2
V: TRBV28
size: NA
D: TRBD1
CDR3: CATTGTVYGYTF
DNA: TGTGCCACCACCGGGACAGTCTATGGCTACACCTTC

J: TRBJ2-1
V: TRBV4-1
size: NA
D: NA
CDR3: CASSQTAGTYEQFF
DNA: TGCGCCAGCAGCCAAACAGCCGGGACATATGAGCAGTTCTTC

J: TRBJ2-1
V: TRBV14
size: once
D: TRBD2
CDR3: CASRPTGLAGDEQFF
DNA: TGTGCCAGCAGGCCTACGGGACTAGCGGGCGATGAGCAGTTCTTC

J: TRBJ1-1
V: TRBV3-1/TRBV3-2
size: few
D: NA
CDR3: CASSQGQNTEAFF
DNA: TGTGCCAGCAGCCAAGGACAGAACACTGAAGCTTTCTTT

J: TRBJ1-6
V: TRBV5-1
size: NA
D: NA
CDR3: CASSLATGIRSPLHF
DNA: TGCGCCAGCAGCTTGGCCACAGGAATTAGGTCACCCCTCCACTTT

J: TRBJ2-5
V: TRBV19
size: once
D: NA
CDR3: CASSPTLEETQYF
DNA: TGTGCCAGTAGCCCCACCCTCGAGGAGACCCAGTACTTC

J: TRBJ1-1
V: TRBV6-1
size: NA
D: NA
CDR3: CASSEARGGQAFF
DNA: TGTGCCAGCAGTGAAGCGCGGGGGGGGCAAGCTTTCTTT

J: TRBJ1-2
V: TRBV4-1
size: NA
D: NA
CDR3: CASSPEGVSNYGYTF
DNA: TGCGCCAGTAGCCCTGAGGGAGTTTCCAACTATGGCTACACCTTC

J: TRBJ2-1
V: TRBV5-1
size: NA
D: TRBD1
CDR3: CASSLAGTDYNEQFF
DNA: TGCGCCAGCAGCTTGGCCGGGACAGACTACAATGAGCAGTTCTTC

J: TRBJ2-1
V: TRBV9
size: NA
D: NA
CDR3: CASSVRGRNIVNEQFF
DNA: TGTGCCAGCAGCGTAAGGGGGAGAAATATCGTAAATGAGCAGTTCTTC

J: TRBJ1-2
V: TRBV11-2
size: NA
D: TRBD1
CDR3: CASRGLGQGNGYTF
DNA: TGTGCCAGCAGGGGTCTGGGACAGGGAAACGGCTACACCTTC

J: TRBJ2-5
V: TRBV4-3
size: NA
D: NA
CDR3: CASSQDITGQETQYF
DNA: TGCGCCAGCAGCCAAGACATCACAGGCCAAGAGACCCAGTACTTC

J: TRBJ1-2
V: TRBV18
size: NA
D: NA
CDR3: CASSPARAAYGYTF
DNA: TGTGCCAGCTCACCCGCCAGGGCAGCATATGGCTACACCTTC

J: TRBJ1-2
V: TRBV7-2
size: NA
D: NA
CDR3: CASSLAWGGDYGYTF
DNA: TGTGCCAGCAGCTTAGCGTGGGGGGGTGACTATGGCTACACCTTC

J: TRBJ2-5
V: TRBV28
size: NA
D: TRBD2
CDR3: CATLAGRWETQYF
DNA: TGTGCCACTTTAGCGGGGCGCTGGGAGACCCAGTACTTC

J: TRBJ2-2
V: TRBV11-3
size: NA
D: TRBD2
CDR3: CASSPGGRDTGELFF
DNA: TGTGCCAGCAGCCCGGGGGGAAGGGACACCGGGGAGCTGTTTTTT

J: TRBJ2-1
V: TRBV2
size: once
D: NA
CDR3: CASRAGDFYNEQFF
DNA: TGTGCCAGCAGGGCAGGGGATTTCTACAATGAGCAGTTCTTC

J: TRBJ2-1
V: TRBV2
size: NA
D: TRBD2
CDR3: CASSENAGELLF
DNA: TGTGCCAGCAGTGAAAACGCGGGAGAATTACTCTTC

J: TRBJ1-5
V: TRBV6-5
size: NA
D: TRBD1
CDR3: CASTRGQANQPQHF
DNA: TGTGCCAGCACTCGGGGACAGGCCAATCAGCCCCAGCATTTT

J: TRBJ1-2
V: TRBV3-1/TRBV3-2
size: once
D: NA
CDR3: CASSQDRVAYGYTF
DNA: TGTGCCAGCAGCCAAGACAGGGTGGCCTATGGCTACACCTTC

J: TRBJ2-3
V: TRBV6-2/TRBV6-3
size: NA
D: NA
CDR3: CASSRRAVGDTQYF
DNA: TGTGCCAGCAGTCGCCGAGCGGTGGGGGATACGCAGTATTTT

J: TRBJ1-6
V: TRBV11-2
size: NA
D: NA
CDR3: CASSTQLGAPFAPLHF
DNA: TGTGCCAGCAGCACACAATTGGGGGCTCCCTTTGCACCCCTCCACTTT

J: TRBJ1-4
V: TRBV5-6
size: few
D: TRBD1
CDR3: CASSRTGGGDEKLFF
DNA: TGTGCCAGCAGCCGCACAGGGGGCGGTGATGAAAAACTGTTTTTT

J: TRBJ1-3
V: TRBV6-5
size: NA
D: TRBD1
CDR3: CASSSPDRAGNTIYF
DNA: TGTGCCAGCAGTTCCCCCGACAGGGCCGGAAACACCATATATTTT

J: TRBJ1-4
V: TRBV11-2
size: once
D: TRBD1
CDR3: CASSQGQGTTNEKLFF
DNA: TGTGCCAGCAGCCAAGGACAGGGTACGACTAATGAAAAACTGTTTTTT

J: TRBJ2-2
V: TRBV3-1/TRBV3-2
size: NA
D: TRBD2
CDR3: CASSQATGTRRTGELFF
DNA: TGTGCCAGCAGCCAGGCTACCGGGACTAGACGCACCGGGGAGCTGTTTTTT

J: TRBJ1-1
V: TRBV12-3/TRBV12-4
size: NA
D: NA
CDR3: CASSPTGLEAFF
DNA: TGTGCCAGCAGCCCTACAGGGCTCGAAGCTTTCTTT

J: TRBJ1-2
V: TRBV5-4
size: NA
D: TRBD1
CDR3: CASSLFAGTGGAVGYGYTF
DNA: TGTGCCAGCAGCTTGTTCGCCGGGACAGGGGGCGCGGTTGGCTATGGCTACACCTTC

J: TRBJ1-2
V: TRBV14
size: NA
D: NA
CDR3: CASSQVREPNYGYTF
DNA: TGTGCCAGCAGCCAAGTCAGGGAACCTAACTATGGCTACACCTTC

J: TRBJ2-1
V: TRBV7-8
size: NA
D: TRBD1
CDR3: CASSLEGADTRQFF
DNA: TGTGCCAGCAGCTTAGAGGGGGCCGACACCCGGCAGTTCTTC

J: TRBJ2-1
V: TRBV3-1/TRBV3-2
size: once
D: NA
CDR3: CASSHPGNEQFF
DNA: TGTGCCAGCAGCCACCCAGGCAATGAGCAGTTCTTC

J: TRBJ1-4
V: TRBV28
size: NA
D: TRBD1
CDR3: CASSRGQARGEKLFF
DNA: TGTGCCAGCAGCCGGGGACAGGCACGAGGTGAAAAACTGTTTTTT

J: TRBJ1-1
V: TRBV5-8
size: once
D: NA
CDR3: CASSLAGDVGTEAFF
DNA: TGTGCCAGCAGCTTGGCGGGGGATGTGGGCACTGAAGCTTTCTTT

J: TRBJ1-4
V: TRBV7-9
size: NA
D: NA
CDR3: CASSPRTVNNEKLFF
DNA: TGTGCCAGCAGCCCGCGGACAGTAAATAATGAAAAACTGTTTTTT

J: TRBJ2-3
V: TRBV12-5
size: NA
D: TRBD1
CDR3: CASGGQDTDTQYF
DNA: TGTGCTAGTGGTGGACAGGACACAGATACGCAGTATTTT

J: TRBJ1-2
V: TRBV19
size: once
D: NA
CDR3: CASSIQDNIYGYTF
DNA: TGTGCCAGTAGTATACAGGATAATATCTATGGCTACACCTTC

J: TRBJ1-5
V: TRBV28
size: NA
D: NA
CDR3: CASAPNDITSNQPQHF
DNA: TGTGCCAGCGCCCCCAACGACATTACTAGCAATCAGCCCCAGCATTTT

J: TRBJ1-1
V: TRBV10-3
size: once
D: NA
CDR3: CAITGLRGTEAFF
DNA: TGTGCCATCACTGGCCTCCGAGGGACTGAAGCTTTCTTT

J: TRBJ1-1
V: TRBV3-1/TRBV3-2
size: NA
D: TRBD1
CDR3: CASSFKPTGGNTEAFF
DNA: TGTGCCAGCAGCTTTAAACCAACAGGGGGGAACACTGAAGCTTTCTTT

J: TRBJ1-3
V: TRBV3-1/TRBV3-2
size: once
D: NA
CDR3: CASSQALSSGNTIYF
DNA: TGTGCCAGCAGCCAAGCTCTGAGCTCTGGAAACACCATATATTTT

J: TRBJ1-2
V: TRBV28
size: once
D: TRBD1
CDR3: CASSSHGQGVGGYTF
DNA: TGTGCCAGCAGTTCCCACGGACAGGGGGTCGGTGGCTACACCTTC

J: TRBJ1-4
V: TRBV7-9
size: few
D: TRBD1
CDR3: CASSLRSGTGGEKLFF
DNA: TGTGCCAGCAGCTTGAGGTCCGGGACAGGGGGTGAAAAACTGTTTTTT

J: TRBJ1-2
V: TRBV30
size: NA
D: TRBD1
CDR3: CAWVGTGGGYTF
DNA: TGTGCCTGGGTGGGGACAGGGGGAGGCTACACCTTC

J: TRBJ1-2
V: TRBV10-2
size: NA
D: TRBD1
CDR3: CASSYSTTGGQLDGYTF
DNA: TGCGCCAGCAGTTACTCCACAACCGGGGGACAGTTGGATGGCTACACCTTC

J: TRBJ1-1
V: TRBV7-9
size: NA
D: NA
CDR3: CASSFELNTEAFF
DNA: TGTGCCAGCAGCTTCGAACTTAACACTGAAGCTTTCTTT

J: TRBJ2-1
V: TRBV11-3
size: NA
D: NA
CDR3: CASSLDGTLYNEQFF
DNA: TGTGCCAGCAGCTTAGACGGGACTCTCTACAATGAGCAGTTCTTC

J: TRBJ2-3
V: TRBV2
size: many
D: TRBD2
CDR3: CASSFGTSGGGGTQYF
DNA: TGTGCCAGCAGTTTTGGGACTAGCGGAGGGGGGGGTACGCAGTATTTT

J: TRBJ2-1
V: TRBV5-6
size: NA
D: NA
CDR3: CASSLLFTGAVNEQFF
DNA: TGTGCCAGCAGCTTGCTTTTCACGGGAGCAGTAAATGAGCAGTTCTTC

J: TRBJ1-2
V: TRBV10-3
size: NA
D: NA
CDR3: CAISESREGNYGYTF
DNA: TGTGCCATCAGTGAGTCCCGGGAGGGTAACTATGGCTACACCTTC